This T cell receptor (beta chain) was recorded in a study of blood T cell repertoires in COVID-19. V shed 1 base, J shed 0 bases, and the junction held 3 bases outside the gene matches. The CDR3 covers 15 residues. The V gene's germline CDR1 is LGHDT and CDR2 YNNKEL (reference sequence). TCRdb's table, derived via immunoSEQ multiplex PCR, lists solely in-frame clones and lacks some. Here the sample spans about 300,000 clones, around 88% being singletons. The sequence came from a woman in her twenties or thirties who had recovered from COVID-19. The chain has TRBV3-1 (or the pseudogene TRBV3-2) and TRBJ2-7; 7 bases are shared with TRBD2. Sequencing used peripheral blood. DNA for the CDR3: TGTGCCAGCAGCCAAGTCACGGGGGGCTCCTACGAGCAGTACTTC. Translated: CASSQVTGGSYEQYF.